These 26 T cell receptor beta chains came from one sample sequenced in a study of blood T cell repertoires in COVID-19. Using immunoSEQ multiplex PCR, the repertoire was profiled, and TCRdb retains in-frame clones only, with some absent. The sample lists 380,000 or so clones; more than 75% were seen once. Sequencing was done on a sample of PBMCs or T cells enriched from blood (not recorded which). Every receptor here comes from a woman in her twenties or thirties with acute COVID-19.

V is TRBV6-5 and J is TRBJ2-1; 7 positions agree with TRBD1. V shed 3 bases and J 0 bases; nucleotides not matched to a gene: 5. CDR3 length: 16 residues. Germline CDR1 is MNHEY and CDR2 is SVGAGI. This chain's CDR3 is CASSYSTGPSYNEQFF. The CDR3 DNA is TGTGCCAGCAGTTATTCGACAGGGCCCTCCTACAATGAGCAGTTCTTC.

CDR3 coding DNA: TGTGCCAGCGATTTGGGGCAGGGTACCCTCAGGTCCCTCCACTTT. Encoded protein: CASDLGQGTLRSLHF. This rearrangement joins TRBV9 to TRBJ1-6, with D tentatively TRBD1 (5 bases). Germline V gene lookup returns CDR1 SGDLS and CDR2 YYNGEE. The CDR3 is made up of 15 amino acids. Trimming shortened V by 7 bases and J by 14 bases, and 25 bases separated the two germline ends.

This chain joins TRBV7-2 and TRBJ2-7; 9 bases line up with TRBD1. This CDR3 comprises 14 residues. Looked up from germline, CDR1 is SGHTA and CDR2 is FQGNSA. J was trimmed by 2 bases and V by 1 base; bases with no gene match: 0. The CDR3 sequence is CASSLDRGPYEQYF. CDR3 nucleotides: TGTGCCAGCAGCTTAGACAGGGGGCCCTACGAGCAGTACTTC.

The chain has TRBV7-3 and TRBJ2-1; D is perhaps TRBD2 (5 bases). The V end lost 5 bases, the J end lost 2 bases, and 16 bases lay between the germline ends. The CDR3 contains 16 residues. Per germline, CDR1 SGHTA and CDR2 FQGTGA. CDR3 amino acids: CASSRLGAEPYNEQFF. The DNA for the CDR3 is TGTGCCAGCAGCCGCCTTGGAGCGGAACCCTACAATGAGCAGTTCTTC.

This clone appeared a few times. The chain joins TRBV6-5 to TRBJ1-6; 7 bases line up with TRBD1. Germline V CDR1 and CDR2: MNHEY, SVGAGI. Losses at the gene ends were 4 bases for V and 8 bases for J; bases not matched to a gene: 5. The CDR3 loop spans 14 amino acids. CDR3 in amino acids: CASSSQGSDSPLHF. As DNA, the CDR3 is TGTGCCAGCAGTTCACAGGGGTCCGATTCACCCCTCCACTTT.

This clone appeared a single time. V is TRBV2 and J is TRBJ2-2; 7 nucleotides agree with TRBD2. V lost 7 bases to trimming and J lost 7 bases; unmatched junction nucleotides: 6. Germline-derived CDR1 and CDR2 are SNHLY and FYNNEI. The CDR3 extends over 13 amino acids. CDR3 residues: CASTERGSGELFF. The CDR3 DNA reads TGTGCCAGCACGGAGCGGGGTAGCGGGGAGCTGTTTTTT.

This chain links TRBV6-1 with TRBJ2-2, with unresolved D. CDR1 MNHNS and CDR2 SASEGT come from the germline V gene. CDR3 length equals 13 residues. V lost 2 bases and J 4 bases, leaving 5 bases between the germline ends. CDR3 loop: CASSELPTGELFF. The DNA of the CDR3 is TGTGCCAGCAGTGAACTCCCCACCGGGGAGCTGTTTTTT.

The rearrangement joins TRBV12-2 to TRBJ2-4; the table names TRBD2, a call not compared with the DNA. TRBV12-2 is an annotated pseudogene. This CDR3 contains 18 residues. CDR3 nucleotide sequence: TGTGCAAGTCGCTTAGCGCCCCTATCTTATGTAGCCAAAAACATTCAGTACTTC. Translated, it gives CASRLAPLSYVAKNIQYF.

The chain recombines TRBV5-6 with TRBJ1-1; no clear D gene. CDR1 is SGHDT, CDR2 YYEEEE, per germline. V was shortened by 4 bases and J by 6 bases, with 16 bases between the two germline ends. The CDR3 has 14 amino acids. CDR3 DNA: TGTGCCAGCAGCCCTAGTCCACGGTTACCTGAAGCTTTCTTT. Its protein is CASSPSPRLPEAFF.

This clone was recorded once. V gene TRBV19 combines with J gene TRBJ2-7, with TRBD2 identical over 8 bases. Germline loops: CDR1 LNHDA, CDR2 SQIVND (reference sequence). The CDR3 covers 16 residues. V lost 4 bases and J lost 2; bases outside the gene matches: 10. CDR3 sequence (DNA): TGTGCCAGTAGTAGGCTTAGCGGGGACGCGACCTACGAGCAGTACTTC. Amino acids: CASSRLSGDATYEQYF.

The chain combines TRBV10-3 with TRBJ1-2, with 9 bases lining up with TRBD1. Unmatched junction bases numbered 3, after V lost 1 base and J lost 0 bases. CDR3 size: 16 residues. In germline, CDR1 is ENHRY, CDR2 SYGVKD. The CDR3 reads CAISEYRGLANYGYTF. Written as DNA, the CDR3 is TGTGCCATCAGTGAGTACAGGGGGCTAGCTAACTATGGCTACACCTTC.

This rearrangement joins TRBV4-2 to TRBJ2-6; D not certain. The CDR3 has 16 residues. Germline CDR1 is LGHNA and CDR2 is YNFKEQ. V dropped 2 bases and J dropped 0 bases, with 8 bases sitting between them. CDR3 bases: TGTGCCAGCAGCCAAAGTTCCGGCTCTGGGGCCAACGTCCTGACTTTC. Translating gives CASSQSSGSGANVLTF.

The chain joins TRBV3-1 (or the pseudogene TRBV3-2) to TRBJ2-7; possibly TRBD2 for D (6 bases). The CDR3 extends over 13 amino acids. V was shortened by 1 base and J by 2 bases, with 6 bases between the two germline ends. In germline, CDR1 is LGHDT, CDR2 YNNKEL (reference sequence). The CDR3 bases are TGTGCCAGCAGCCAAGGGGGGGCCTACGAGCAGTACTTC. It encodes CASSQGGAYEQYF.

This chain joins TRBV30 and TRBJ1-2; 7 bases line up with TRBD1. The CDR3 is 14 amino acids. Germline V lookup: CDR1 GTSNPN, CDR2 SVGIG (reference sequence). The V segment lost 0 bases and the J segment 5 bases; nucleotides outside the gene matches: 6. Here the CDR3 reads CAWSVLRGNYGYTF. CDR3 in DNA: TGTGCCTGGAGTGTACTCAGGGGGAATTATGGCTACACCTTC.

The chain uses TRBV11-2 and TRBJ2-7, with a possible D match to TRBD1 (5 bases). The CDR3 runs to 14 residues. The ends were cut back, 1 base at V and 3 bases at J, with 10 bases in the middle. Looked up from germline, CDR1 is SGHAT and CDR2 is FQNNGV. The CDR3 region has the DNA TGTGCCAGCAGCTTAGGGCAGGGTTTCTACGAGCAGTACTTC. It translates to CASSLGQGFYEQYF.

The genes are TRBV2 and TRBJ2-7; D is possibly TRBD1 (6 bases). V lost 4 bases, J lost 2 bases, and 6 bases lay in between. Germline CDR1 and CDR2: SNHLY and FYNNEI. This CDR3 has 12 residues. CDR3 coding DNA: TGTGCCAGCAGTGCAGGGGCCTACGAGCAGTACTTC. It yields the protein CASSAGAYEQYF.

The chain recombines TRBV7-9 with TRBJ2-3; 8 positions agree with TRBD1. The germline gives CDR1 SEHNR, CDR2 FQNEAQ (reference sequence). Losses at the gene ends were 5 bases for V and 0 bases for J; bases not matched to a gene: 10. The CDR3 contains 17 residues. The CDR3 nucleotides read TGTGCCAGCAGCCTCGGGAACAGGGGGGAAAGCACAGATACGCAGTATTTT. Translating it yields CASSLGNRGESTDTQYF.

This sequence joins TRBV29-1 and TRBJ2-3; 8 nucleotides agree with TRBD2. V trimming: 0 bases; J trimming: 6 bases; junction bases outside the gene matches: 11. Germline CDR1 reads SQVTM; CDR2 reads ANQGSEA. The CDR3 runs 16 residues. CDR3 in DNA: TGCAGCGTTGAAGATATAGCGGGGTCGCTCCGGGATACGCAGTATTTT. This codes for CSVEDIAGSLRDTQYF.

V is TRBV29-1 and J is TRBJ1-2, with D tentatively TRBD1 (5 bases). V was cut by 3 bases and J by 1 base, with 15 bases left in between. The CDR3 is 15 residues long. CDR1 SQVTM and CDR2 ANQGSEA come from the germline V gene. The CDR3 protein is CSVEGRANRNYGYTF. As DNA, the CDR3 is TGCAGCGTTGAGGGCAGGGCAAACCGTAACTATGGCTACACCTTC.

This chain links TRBV28 with TRBJ2-7; D not certain. The CDR3 totals 11 residues. Per the germline V gene, CDR1 is MDHEN and CDR2 is SYDVKM. The V gene lost 3 bases and the J gene lost 5 bases, with 5 bases spanning the gap. The CDR3 region is CASSLRNEQYF. CDR3 nucleotide sequence: TGTGCCAGCAGTTTGAGGAACGAGCAGTACTTC.

This clone was detected only a few times. The CDR3 DNA sequence: TGCGCCAGCAGCCAAGCCGGACAGCTGGGAGAGCAGTTCTTC. This translates into CASSQAGQLGEQFF. The chain employs TRBV4-1 and TRBJ2-1; perhaps TRBD1 as D (6 bases). From germline, CDR1 is MGHRA and CDR2 YSYEKL. This CDR3 contains 14 residues. V was clipped by 1 base and J by 10 bases, with 14 bases between them.

The J gene is TRBJ2-1, the V gene TRBV5-4; TRBD1 is a possible D gene (5 bases). This CDR3 region has 15 residues. Germline V gene sequence: CDR1 SGHNT, CDR2 YYREEE (reference sequence). V was clipped by 4 bases and J by 4 bases, with 15 bases between them. CDR3 coding DNA: TGTGCCAGCAGCCATACAGGCCTATCATACAATGAGCAGTTCTTC. Amino acid sequence: CASSHTGLSYNEQFF.

This chain links TRBV5-1 with TRBJ2-3; 10 bases agree with TRBD2. Germline CDR1 is SGHRS and CDR2 is YFSETQ. V was pared by 4 bases and J by 1 base, with 3 bases of the junction left unmatched. There are 15 residues in the CDR3. The CDR3 reads CASSSGTSGTDTQYF. CDR3 in DNA: TGCGCCAGCAGCAGCGGGACTAGCGGCACAGATACGCAGTATTTT. The full variable domain, its missing parts supplied by reference TRBV5-1 and TRBJ2-3, is KAGVTQTPRYLIKTRGQQVTLSCSPISGHRSVSWYQQTPGQGLQFLFEYFSETQRNKGNFPGRFSGRQFSNSRSEMNVSTLELGDSALYLCASSSGTSGTDTQYFGPGTRLTVL.

Details on this clone: Other DNA sequences in the same sample also yield this CDR3. The chain combines TRBV7-9 with TRBJ1-2, with D unclear. V dropped 7 bases and J dropped 5 bases, with 11 bases sitting between them. The germline V gene has CDR1 SEHNR and CDR2 FQNEAQ (reference sequence). This CDR3 has 12 amino acids. CDR3 protein: CASTGGNYGYTF. DNA of the CDR3: TGTGCCAGCACAGGAGGGAATTATGGCTACACCTTC.

The V call is TRBV19, the J call TRBJ2-6; TRBD1 matches at 7 bases. Trimming cost V 10 bases and J 0 bases; bases outside gene matches: 12. The CDR3 is made up of 17 amino acids. Germline loops: CDR1 LNHDA, CDR2 SQIVND (reference sequence). CDR3 nucleotides: TGTGCCACGCTAAGCGGACAGGAGAGCTCTGGGGCCAACGTCCTGACTTTC. As protein: CATLSGQESSGANVLTF. Filled out from reference TRBV19 and TRBJ2-6, the complete variable domain reads DGGITQSPKYLFRKEGQNVTLSCEQNLNHDAMYWYRQDPGQGLRLIYYSQIVNDFQKGDIAEGYSVSREKKESFPLTVTSAQKNPTAFYLCATLSGQESSGANVLTFGAGSRLTVL.

J is TRBJ1-2 and V is TRBV24-1; 7 bases match TRBD1. Germline V gene lookup returns CDR1 KGHDR and CDR2 SFDVKD. The CDR3 is 17 amino acids. J was trimmed by 5 bases and V by 2 bases; bases with no gene match: 13. The chain's CDR3 is CATSDSGTEESLYGYTF. In DNA form, the CDR3 reads TGTGCCACCAGTGATTCCGGGACAGAAGAATCTCTTTATGGCTACACCTTC.